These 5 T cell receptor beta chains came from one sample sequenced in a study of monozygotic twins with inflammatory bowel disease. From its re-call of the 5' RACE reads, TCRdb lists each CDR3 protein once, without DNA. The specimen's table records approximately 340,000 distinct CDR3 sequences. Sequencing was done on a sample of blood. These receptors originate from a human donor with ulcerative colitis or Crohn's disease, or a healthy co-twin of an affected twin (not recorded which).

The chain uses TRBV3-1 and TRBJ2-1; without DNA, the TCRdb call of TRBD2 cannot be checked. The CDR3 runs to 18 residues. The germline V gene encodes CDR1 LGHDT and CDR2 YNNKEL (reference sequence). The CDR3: CASSPGLAGGTLYNEQFF.

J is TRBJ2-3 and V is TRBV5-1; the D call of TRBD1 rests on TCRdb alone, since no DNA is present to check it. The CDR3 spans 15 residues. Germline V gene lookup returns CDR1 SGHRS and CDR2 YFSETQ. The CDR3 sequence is CASSRLGGGTDTQYF.

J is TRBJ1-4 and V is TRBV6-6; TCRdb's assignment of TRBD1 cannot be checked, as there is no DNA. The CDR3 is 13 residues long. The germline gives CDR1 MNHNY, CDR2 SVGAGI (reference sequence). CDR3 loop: CASEGQGLEKLFF.

CDR3: CASSSFPDSPEAFF. The J gene is TRBJ1-1, the V gene TRBV5-1. The CDR3 runs to 14 residues. CDR1 and CDR2 (germline): SGHRS, YFSETQ. The whole variable domain, filled in from reference TRBV5-1 and TRBJ1-1, reads KAGVTQTPRYLIKTRGQQVTLSCSPISGHRSVSWYQQTPGQGLQFLFEYFSETQRNKGNFPGRFSGRQFSNSRSEMNVSTLELGDSALYLCASSSFPDSPEAFFGQGTRLTVV.

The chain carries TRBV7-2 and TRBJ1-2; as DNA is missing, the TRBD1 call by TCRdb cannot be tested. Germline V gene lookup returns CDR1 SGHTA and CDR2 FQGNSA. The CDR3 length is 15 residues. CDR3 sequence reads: CASSLSRVPGDGYTF.